The entry that follows covers one T cell receptor (beta chain) sequence. TCRdb's table, derived via immunoSEQ multiplex PCR, lists solely in-frame clones and lacks some. The sample records some 17,000 clones, approximately 79% being singletons. The data were taken from a study of neoadjuvant nivolumab and ipilimumab in lung cancer. CDR1 SGHRS and CDR2 YFSETQ come from the germline V gene. This CDR3 has 13 residues. V was clipped by 0 bases and J by 5 bases; unmatched bases: 1. The chain employs TRBV5-1 and TRBJ1-2; TRBD1 matches at 7 bases. This sample comprised tumor tissue, obtained after neoadjuvant nivolumab, alone or with ipilimumab, at or shortly before surgery. The receptor was isolated from an adult with non-small cell lung cancer. CDR3 in DNA: TGCGCCAGCAGCTTGGACAGGGGATATGGCTACACCTTC. This codes for CASSLDRGYGYTF.